What follows are 29 T cell receptor beta chains derived from one specimen sequenced in a study of technical replicates of blood from a handful of donors. Assay: immunoSEQ multiplex PCR; the TCRdb copy retains only in-frame clones and omits some. The repertoire holds 45,000 to 65,000 clones, 94% seen once, with over 0.2% in the top ten. The sequencing sample was made of T cells isolated from PBMCs. The origin of the receptors is a human donor in good health.

The chain carries TRBV5-6 and TRBJ1-2; a possible D gene is TRBD1 (5 bases). The V gene's germline CDR1 is SGHDT and CDR2 YYEEEE. Trimming removed 0 bases from V and 6 bases from J, with 18 bases in between. CDR3 length equals 16 residues. CDR3 amino acids: CASSLDDTGELNGYTF. DNA for the CDR3: TGTGCCAGCAGCTTGGACGACACAGGAGAACTAAATGGCTACACCTTC.

The rearrangement links TRBV7-9 to TRBJ1-5, with TRBD1 identical over 7 bases. Germline V CDR1 and CDR2: SEHNR, FQNEAQ (reference sequence). The trim removed 2 bases at V and 3 bases at J, leaving 4 bases unmatched. This CDR3 has 15 amino acids. CDR3: CASSLPGQNNQPQHF. The CDR3 DNA is TGTGCCAGCAGCTTACCGGGACAGAACAATCAGCCCCAGCATTTT.

The gene calls are TRBV28 and TRBJ2-1; 7 bases map to TRBD2. J lost 9 bases, V lost 2 bases, and 16 bases had no gene match. Looked up from germline, CDR1 is MDHEN and CDR2 is SYDVKM. The CDR3 runs 17 residues. The CDR3 reads CASSLRRGLLSLGEQFF. CDR3 nucleotide sequence: TGTGCCAGCAGTTTAAGAAGGGGACTACTGTCGCTGGGTGAGCAGTTCTTC.

The chain is built from TRBV11-3 and TRBJ2-2; 9 bases align to TRBD2. This CDR3 has 20 residues. J gave up 0 bases and V 0 bases, and 11 bases lay outside the gene matches. Germline V gene sequence: CDR1 SGHNT, CDR2 YENEEA. CDR3 loop: CASSLDPGLAGLTNTGELFF. In DNA, the CDR3 is TGTGCCAGCAGCTTAGACCCGGGGCTAGCGGGGCTAACGAACACCGGGGAGCTGTTTTTT.

The chain is built from TRBV11-2 and TRBJ1-2; no definite D call. The CDR3 runs 14 residues. V was pared by 5 bases and J by 1 base, with 11 bases between. Germline-derived CDR1 and CDR2 are SGHAT and FQNNGV. The DNA of the CDR3 is TGTGCCAGCAGCCCAAACGAGGTTAACTATGGCTACACCTTC. Protein: CASSPNEVNYGYTF.

This chain links TRBV5-5 with TRBJ2-5; no definite D call. Trimming cost V 2 bases and J 2 bases, with 13 bases left between them. Per germline, CDR1 SGHKS and CDR2 YYEKEE (reference sequence). This CDR3 spans 15 amino acids. In DNA, the CDR3 is TGTGCCAGCAGCTTAATCGACCGACTGCAAGAGACCCAGTACTTC. As protein: CASSLIDRLQETQYF.

The J gene is TRBJ1-2, the V gene TRBV7-9; 7 bases are a match to TRBD1. The junction had 10 bases not matched to a gene; V was cut back by 5 bases and J by 4 bases. Germline CDR1 reads SEHNR; CDR2 reads FQNEAQ (reference sequence). The CDR3 is 15 amino acids. CDR3 in DNA: TGTGCCAGCAGCCCCCCGGGGACAGCCTCCTATGGCTACACCTTC. This gives the protein CASSPPGTASYGYTF.

The V call is TRBV9, the J call TRBJ1-2; 8 nucleotides match TRBD1. This CDR3 is built from 16 residues. The germline V gene has CDR1 SGDLS and CDR2 YYNGEE. Trimming at V came to 0 bases and at J to 5 bases, leaving 9 bases not matched to a gene. CDR3 in amino acids: CASSVGGTGRQYGYTF. The CDR3 nucleotides are TGTGCCAGCAGCGTAGGGGGGACAGGCCGGCAGTATGGCTACACCTTC.

The chain joins TRBV7-9 to TRBJ2-7, with 8 bases identical to TRBD1. Trimming removed 5 bases from V and 2 bases from J; junction bases left unmatched: 5. CDR1 SEHNR and CDR2 FQNEAQ come from the germline V gene (reference sequence). The length of the CDR3 is 14 residues. The CDR3 nucleotides are TGTGCCAGCAGCCCACAGGGGGAAACCTACGAGCAGTACTTC. This encodes CASSPQGETYEQYF.

The chain recombines TRBV10-2 with TRBJ1-6, with D unresolved. Germline-derived CDR1 and CDR2 are WSHSY and SAAADI. This CDR3 is built from 15 residues. Trimming cost V 4 bases and J 11 bases, with 18 bases left between them. This CDR3 is CASSGGVGVLAPLHF. In nucleotides, the CDR3 is TGCGCCAGCAGTGGGGGTGTCGGGGTACTTGCACCCCTCCACTTT.

The chain links TRBV29-1 to TRBJ2-1, with TRBD1 matching 7 bases. The ends lost 2 bases at V and 3 bases at J; junction bases unmatched: 16. The CDR3 spans 18 residues. Germline CDR1 and CDR2: SQVTM and ANQGSEA. In DNA, the CDR3 is TGCAGCGTTGAAAGGACTCTTATCCGAGACAGGGACTACAATGAGCAGTTCTTC. As protein: CSVERTLIRDRDYNEQFF.

The chain combines TRBV28 with TRBJ2-1; perhaps TRBD2 as D (6 bases). The CDR3 loop spans 14 amino acids. Germline V gene data show CDR1 as MDHEN and CDR2 as SYDVKM. V was pared by 7 bases and J by 8 bases, with 18 bases between. CDR3 in DNA: TGTGCCAGCATAGTTACCGGGGGATATGATGAGCAGTTCTTC. Protein: CASIVTGGYDEQFF.

The V call is TRBV7-3, the J call TRBJ2-2, with a tentative D call TRBD1 (6 bases). Germline CDR1 is SGHTA and CDR2 is FQGTGA. Deletions cut 5 bases from V and 1 base from J, with 8 bases between. The CDR3 spans 14 residues. The CDR3 reads CASSPQGNTGELFF. The CDR3 DNA is TGTGCCAGCAGCCCACAGGGGAACACCGGGGAGCTGTTTTTT.

The rearrangement uses TRBV5-1 and TRBJ2-1; 9 nucleotides line up with TRBD2. The V and J ends lost 0 bases and 9 bases, in that order; junction bases with no gene match: 7. Germline-derived CDR1 and CDR2 are SGHRS and YFSETQ. The CDR3 is made up of 15 amino acids. CDR3 sequence: CASSLAAGGQGEQFF. CDR3 nucleotides: TGCGCCAGCAGCTTGGCGGCGGGGGGGCAGGGTGAGCAGTTCTTC.

The CDR3 sequence is CASNRQGRYNEQFF. The CDR3 nucleotides are TGTGCCAGCAACCGACAGGGTCGGTACAATGAGCAGTTCTTC. The chain recombines TRBV28 with TRBJ2-1; 7 positions match TRBD1. The V and J ends lost 7 bases and 4 bases, in that order; junction bases with no gene match: 7. The CDR3 spans 14 residues. CDR1 is MDHEN and CDR2 is SYDVKM in the germline V gene.

The chain is built from TRBV6-5 and TRBJ1-2, with D possibly matching TRBD1 (6 bases). V dropped 2 bases and J dropped 14 bases, with 18 bases sitting between them. The CDR3 is 13 amino acids. Germline V gives CDR1 MNHEY, CDR2 SVGAGI. The CDR3 protein is CASSYGTAGGETF. In DNA, the CDR3 is TGTGCCAGCAGTTACGGGACGGCGGGGGGCGAGACCTTC.

In this sample, this clone turned up a few times. The rearrangement links TRBV9 to TRBJ1-1; TRBD1 matches at 9 bases. CDR1 and CDR2 from the germline V gene are SGDLS and YYNGEE. V dropped 4 bases and J dropped 10; count of bases not matched to a gene: 5. The CDR3 has 12 residues. CDR3 sequence: CASSTLDRGAFF. The DNA of the CDR3 is TGTGCCAGCAGCACGTTGGACAGGGGAGCTTTCTTT. Full variable domain (rest looked up from reference TRBV9 and TRBJ1-1): DSGVTQTPKHLITATGQRVTLRCSPRSGDLSVYWYQQSLDQGLQFLIQYYNGEERAKGNILERFSAQQFPDLHSELNLSSLELGDSALYFCASSTLDRGAFFGQGTRLTVV.

The gene calls are TRBV28 and TRBJ1-4; maybe TRBD1 (5 bases). This CDR3 is built from 14 residues. Per the germline V gene, CDR1 is MDHEN and CDR2 is SYDVKM. V lost 2 bases and J 2 bases, leaving 6 bases between the germline ends. The CDR3 bases are TGTGCCAGCAGTTTAGGGGGGACTAATGAAAAACTGTTTTTT. Encoded protein: CASSLGGTNEKLFF.

This clone is a singleton in its sample. The chain uses TRBV7-9 and TRBJ1-2, with TRBD1 identical over 10 bases. J gave up 4 bases and V 5 bases, and 4 bases lay outside the gene matches. This CDR3 is built from 14 residues. Germline values: CDR1 SEHNR, CDR2 FQNEAQ (reference sequence). CDR3 nucleotide sequence: TGTGCCAGCAGCGAGACAGGGGGCGGCTATGGCTACACCTTC. As protein: CASSETGGGYGYTF.

This chain joins TRBV7-9 and TRBJ2-7, with a tentative D call TRBD1 (5 bases). CDR1 SEHNR and CDR2 FQNEAQ come from the germline V gene (reference sequence). The V and J ends lost 1 base and 3 bases respectively, with 16 bases between them. The CDR3 loop spans 16 amino acids. Here the CDR3 DNA reads TGTGCCAGCAGCTTAGTAGGTAGGGGTAGTAGCTACGAGCAGTACTTC. This codes for CASSLVGRGSSYEQYF.

This clone was found a few times. The V gene is TRBV6-5, the J gene TRBJ1-3; possibly TRBD1 for D (6 bases). Trimming cost V 0 bases and J 2 bases, with 11 bases left between them. Per the germline V gene, CDR1 is MNHEY and CDR2 is SVGAGI. The CDR3 covers 16 residues. This chain's CDR3 is CASSYSGGAAGNTIYF. The CDR3 nucleotides are TGTGCCAGCAGTTACTCAGGGGGGGCTGCTGGAAACACCATATATTTT.

The CDR3 reads CASSLMGGGALETQYF. The DNA of the CDR3 is TGTGCCAGCAGCTTAATGGGCGGGGGGGCTTTGGAGACCCAGTACTTC. V and J are TRBV11-3 and TRBJ2-5; 9 nucleotides align to TRBD2. CDR3 length: 16 amino acids. Germline V gene sequence: CDR1 SGHNT, CDR2 YENEEA. The ends lost 2 bases at V and 5 bases at J; junction bases unmatched: 9.

This sequence joins TRBV7-9 and TRBJ1-2; 7 positions agree with TRBD1. The junction had 8 bases not matched to a gene; V was cut back by 3 bases and J by 7 bases. From germline, CDR1 is SEHNR and CDR2 FQNEAQ (reference sequence). This CDR3 spans 14 amino acids. CDR3 sequence (DNA): TGTGCCAGCAGCTTTCCAGGACAGGCTTCTGGCTACACCTTC. It specifies CASSFPGQASGYTF.

This chain joins TRBV20-1 and TRBJ2-5; D unclear. The CDR3 is 11 amino acids. Between the trimmed V and J ends, which lost 1 base and 6 bases, there was a span of 6 bases. CDR1 is DFQATT and CDR2 is SNEGSKA in the germline V gene (reference sequence). CDR3 DNA sequence: TGCAGTGCTAGAGGGGCCAAGACCCAGTACTTC. Translating it yields CSARGAKTQYF.

The rearrangement links TRBV7-9 to TRBJ2-1; no reliable D call. Germline CDR1 SEHNR, CDR2 FQNEAQ (reference sequence). V was cut by 6 bases and J by 0 bases, with 18 bases left in between. This CDR3 is 17 amino acids long. The CDR3 sequence: CASRYALTDPSYNEQFF. CDR3 sequence (DNA): TGTGCCAGCAGATATGCCCTGACTGATCCCTCCTACAATGAGCAGTTCTTC.

V is TRBV5-1 and J is TRBJ2-3; TRBD2 might be the D (6 bases). This CDR3 has 11 amino acids. Germline CDR1 SGHRS, CDR2 YFSETQ. Trimming removed 5 bases from V and 7 bases from J, with 8 bases in between. The chain's CDR3 is CASRRDYTQYF. As DNA, the CDR3 is TGCGCCAGCAGGAGGGACTATACGCAGTATTTT.

V and J are TRBV6-5 and TRBJ2-7; TRBD2 aligns across 9 bases. With V trimmed by 4 bases and J by 3 bases, 7 bases remained unmatched. This CDR3 has 15 residues. Germline V gene data show CDR1 as MNHEY and CDR2 as SVGAGI. The CDR3 DNA reads as TGTGCCAGCAGTTCCCTTGCTAGCGGGGACTACGAGCAGTACTTC. It encodes CASSSLASGDYEQYF.

V and J are TRBV9 and TRBJ2-5, with D possibly matching TRBD2 (6 bases). CDR1 is SGDLS and CDR2 is YYNGEE in the germline V gene. V lost 4 bases, J lost 7 bases, and 20 bases lay in between. The CDR3 runs to 15 residues. In DNA form, the CDR3 reads TGTGCCAGCAGCAACGCGGGGAATCCCGGGGGGACCCAGTACTTC. Residues: CASSNAGNPGGTQYF.

The CDR3 spells CATSRRDRSTDTQYF. As DNA, the CDR3 is TGTGCCACCAGCCGCCGGGACAGGAGTACAGATACGCAGTATTTT. The V call is TRBV15, the J call TRBJ2-3; 8 bases match TRBD1. The V segment lost 5 bases and the J segment 3 bases; nucleotides outside the gene matches: 7. Germline CDR1 and CDR2: LNHNV and YYDKDF (reference sequence). This CDR3 spans 15 amino acids.